Below, one T cell receptor (beta chain) is given with its context. As yet, its antigen is unknown. This entry comes from a study of T-cell reconstitution after alpha-beta-depleted transplantation in children. Regarding the study as a whole: T-cell counts and diversity at one year post-transplant came mainly from newly produced T cells.

Construction of the TCRbeta library involved unique molecular identifiers. MiXCR, applied by TCRdb to the PCR reads, yields one record per CDR3 protein. Here the sample spans about 980,000 distinct CDR3 sequences, roughly 29% being singletons. J gave up 1 base and V 0 bases, and 5 bases lay outside the gene matches. This CDR3 region has 17 residues. In germline, CDR1 is SGHVT, CDR2 SQSDAQ. Material: PBMCs, mostly from graft donor cells, obtained 360 days after TCRalphabeta/CD19-depleted stem cell transplant. The V and J genes are TRBV7-4 and TRBJ2-1, with 8 bases identical to TRBD2. The receptor was isolated from a boy in the first two years of life who had a stem cell transplant for SCID, so the T cells may come from the graft donor. CDR3 DNA sequence: TGTGCCAGCAGCTTAGCCCGGGGGGGCCTTTCCTACAATGAGCAGTTCTTC. It yields the protein CASSLARGGLSYNEQFF.